Sequencing of this TCR beta chain was carried out in a study of human T cells and chemical hapten exposure. MiXCR, run by TCRdb on the RACE reads, gives a single entry per CDR3 protein. The data show around 74,000 distinct CDR3 sequences, around 30% seen once. Time point meaning: patch test 1, 2 weeks after DPC sensitization. Documented treatment: therapeutic diphenylcyclopropenone sensitization with weekly scalp DPC. Deletions cut 3 bases from V and 6 bases from J, with 7 bases between. CDR1 is SGHKS, CDR2 YYEKEE, per germline (reference sequence). The CDR3 runs to 13 residues. Sequencing used whole blood, obtained in connection with sensitization to the hapten diphenylcyclopropenone (DPC). This chain connects TRBV5-5 to TRBJ1-6; D is unresolved. The receptor was derived from a man between 35 and 55 years old with alopecia areata. Some clones in this sample may be carry-over from other donors' samples. The CDR3 coding sequence is TGTGCCAGCAGCTCAAAGGCTAATTCACCCCTCCACTTT. Protein product: CASSSKANSPLHF.